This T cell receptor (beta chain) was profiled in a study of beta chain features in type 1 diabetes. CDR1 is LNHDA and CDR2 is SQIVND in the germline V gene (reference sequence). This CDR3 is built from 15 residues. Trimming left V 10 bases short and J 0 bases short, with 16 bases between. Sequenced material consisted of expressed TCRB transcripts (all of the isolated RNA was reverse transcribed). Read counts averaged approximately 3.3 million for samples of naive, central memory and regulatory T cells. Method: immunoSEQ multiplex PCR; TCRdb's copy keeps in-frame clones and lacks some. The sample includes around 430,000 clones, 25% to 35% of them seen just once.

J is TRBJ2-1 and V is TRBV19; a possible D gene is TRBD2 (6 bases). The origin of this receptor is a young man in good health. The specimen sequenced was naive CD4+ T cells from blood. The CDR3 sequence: CAMEGSESSYNEQFF. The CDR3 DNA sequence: TGTGCCATGGAGGGTAGCGAAAGCTCCTACAATGAGCAGTTCTTC.